The present TCR beta chain was sequenced within a study of shared clonotypes between healthy human individuals. Study-wide findings and caveats: Approximately 5.4% of naive CD4 clonotypes were common to several donors.

Assay: immunoSEQ multiplex PCR; the TCRdb copy retains only in-frame clones and omits some. The sample lists around 1 million clones, over 60% seen once, with roughly 1.5% in the top ten. The CDR3 covers 12 residues. V shed 5 bases and J shed 4 bases, with 6 bases lying between them. Germline CDR1 is MGHRA and CDR2 is YSYEKL. Turning to this clone: As yet, its antigen is unknown.

This chain links TRBV4-1 with TRBJ2-1; D gene unclear. The material sequenced was memory CD4+ T cells sorted from blood. Noted subset: CD45RA-negative fraction. The TCR was taken from a young man in good health. The CDR3 nucleotides are TGCGCCAGCAGCTGGAAATACAATGAGCAGTTCTTC. Its translation is CASSWKYNEQFF.